The 16 T cell receptor beta chains presented below share a single source sample, sequenced in a study of blood T cells in healthy people across ages. A second roughly 7 to 12 cycle PCR used barcoded and J-beta primers. TCRdb itself ran the 5' RACE reads through MiXCR, one entry per CDR3 protein. The top ten hold over 20% of the sample, which has about 970,000 distinct CDR3 sequences, 45% to 60% seen once. Material: blood. The receptors were gathered from an older woman in good health.

This clonotype was found a few times. This chain connects TRBV5-1 to TRBJ2-3; TRBD2 agrees at 13 bases. This CDR3 has 17 residues. The germline CDR1 and CDR2 sequences are SGHRS and YFSETQ. Trimming removed 1 base from V and 5 bases from J; junction bases left unmatched: 7. The chain's CDR3 is CASSLRGLAGVGDTQYF. CDR3 bases: TGCGCCAGCAGCTTGCGAGGACTAGCGGGAGTAGGAGATACGCAGTATTTT.

The V call is TRBV4-1, the J call TRBJ2-7, with D hard to call. The CDR3 is 15 residues long. V lost 0 bases, J lost 2 bases, and 11 bases lay in between. The V gene's germline CDR1 is MGHRA and CDR2 YSYEKL. CDR3 nucleotides: TGCGCCAGCAGCCAAGACAACGGCGGACCCTACGAGCAGTACTTC. Translation gives CASSQDNGGPYEQYF.

CDR3 bases: TGTGCCAGCAGTGACCCGGGACGAGGGACAGGGGCCAACGTCCTGACTTTC. Amino acids: CASSDPGRGTGANVLTF. The chain employs TRBV25-1 and TRBJ2-6, with D possibly being TRBD1 (6 bases). This CDR3 comprises 17 residues. In germline, CDR1 is MGHDK, CDR2 SYGVNS. V lost 3 bases to trimming and J lost 4 bases, with 16 bases between them.

This chain uses TRBV9 with TRBJ1-2; D unclear. Trimming took 3 bases from V and 0 from J, leaving 15 bases between them. CDR1 and CDR2 (germline): SGDLS, YYNGEE. The CDR3 is made up of 16 amino acids. This CDR3 reads CASSGFLDIANYGYTF. DNA for the CDR3: TGTGCCAGCAGCGGATTCCTCGACATCGCTAACTATGGCTACACCTTC.

This clonotype has a handful of counts. The rearrangement joins TRBV24-1 to TRBJ1-1; a possible D gene is TRBD1 (6 bases). The CDR3 is made up of 12 amino acids. The germline V and J ends were trimmed by 6 bases and 4 bases, with 8 bases remaining between them. Germline assignment: CDR1 KGHDR and CDR2 SFDVKD. This CDR3 reads CATSRGPTEAFF. The DNA of the CDR3 is TGTGCCACCAGTCGGGGGCCCACTGAAGCTTTCTTT.

The gene calls are TRBV20-1 and TRBJ2-7; 8 bases line up with TRBD1. CDR1 and CDR2 (germline): DFQATT, SNEGSKA (reference sequence). The CDR3 has 16 residues. V was pared by 1 base and J by 1 base, with 9 bases of the junction left unmatched. The DNA of the CDR3 is TGCAGTGCTAGAGGGAGCCGCAGGGGGCGATCCTACGAGCAGTACTTC. Protein: CSARGSRRGRSYEQYF.

The genes are TRBV20-1 and TRBJ1-5, with D uncertain. V was clipped by 4 bases and J by 0 bases, with 10 bases between them. Germline CDR1 and CDR2: DFQATT and SNEGSKA (reference sequence). This CDR3 contains 14 residues. CDR3 amino acids: CSATEGNSNQPQHF. Written as DNA, the CDR3 is TGCAGTGCTACAGAGGGTAATAGCAATCAGCCCCAGCATTTT.

This clonotype was counted only a few times. The V call is TRBV11-1, the J call TRBJ2-3; 14 bases line up with TRBD2. Losses at the gene ends were 4 bases for V and 2 bases for J; bases not matched to a gene: 5. The CDR3 consists of 17 residues. Looked up from germline, CDR1 is SGHAT and CDR2 is FQDESV (reference sequence). The CDR3 DNA follows: TGTGCCAGCAGCTCCGGACTAGCGGGGGGCTTCACAGATACGCAGTATTTT. Protein product: CASSSGLAGGFTDTQYF.

The gene calls are TRBV20-1 and TRBJ2-7; D gene ambiguous. V was shortened by 3 bases and J by 0 bases, with 15 bases between the two germline ends. The V gene's germline CDR1 is DFQATT and CDR2 SNEGSKA (reference sequence). CDR3 length: 15 residues. The CDR3 nucleotides read TGCAGTGCTAGGGTCGGGCAGGCCCTCTCCTACGAGCAGTACTTC. Protein sequence: CSARVGQALSYEQYF.

In its sample, this clonotype was seen once. The chain combines TRBV20-1 with TRBJ2-4; D is undetermined. The J call is doubtful: the DNA matches TRBJ2-7 better. The CDR3 loop spans 13 amino acids. Germline V gene sequence: CDR1 DFQATT, CDR2 SNEGSKA (reference sequence). CDR3 residues: CSALAPASHEQYF. The DNA for the CDR3 is TGCAGTGCTCTGGCCCCTGCATCCCACGAGCAGTACTTC.

This clonotype has a handful of counts. The chain combines TRBV6-1 with TRBJ2-7; 8 bases map to TRBD2. CDR3 size: 13 residues. Germline trimming cut 7 bases from V and 2 bases from J; bases unmatched to any gene: 4. The germline gives CDR1 MNHNS, CDR2 SASEGT. In DNA form, the CDR3 reads TGTGCCAGCAAAACGGGAGGGCCCTACGAGCAGTACTTC. It codes for CASKTGGPYEQYF.

This clonotype showed up just a few times. The chain carries TRBV4-1 and TRBJ2-7, with D possibly TRBD2 on 5 matching bases. There are 16 residues in the CDR3. Deletions cut 0 bases from V and 2 bases from J, with 14 bases between. The germline V gene encodes CDR1 MGHRA and CDR2 YSYEKL. The CDR3 nucleotides are TGCGCCAGCAGCCAAGATGGGCGGGTGCCAACCTACGAGCAGTACTTC. Translation: CASSQDGRVPTYEQYF.

For this clonotype: It may be a read error: a sequence one base away is much more abundant. Since no conserved phenylalanine or tryptophan closes the CDR3, a read error is the likely cause. The V call is TRBV5-1, the J call TRBJ2-2; 7 bases fit TRBD2. CDR1 and CDR2 (germline): SGHRS, YFSETQ. J was trimmed by 4 bases and V by 0 bases; bases with no gene match: 6. This CDR3 comprises 16 residues. The CDR3 spells CASSLVAGEGTGELFV. The DNA for the CDR3 is TGCGCCAGCAGCTTGGTCGCGGGAGAAGGCACCGGGGAGCTGTTTGTT.

This chain connects TRBV25-1 to TRBJ1-2; a weak D match, TRBD1 (5 bases). Deletions cut 0 bases from V and 5 bases from J, with 13 bases between. The CDR3 totals 15 residues. From germline, CDR1 is MGHDK and CDR2 SYGVNS. The CDR3 here is CASSEYNRGKYGYTF. The CDR3 region has the DNA TGTGCCAGCAGTGAATATAACCGGGGGAAGTATGGCTACACCTTC.

For this clonotype: An end of the junction differs from the germline gene, which may be a read error. The V gene is TRBV7-6, the J gene TRBJ2-2; TRBD2 matches at 13 bases. The CDR3 length is 18 residues. The germline gives CDR1 SGHVS, CDR2 FNYEAQ. CDR3 protein: CARSLLAGGPRNTGELFF. The CDR3 region has the DNA TGTGCCCGCAGCTTACTAGCGGGAGGGCCGCGGAACACCGGGGAGCTGTTTTTT. The entire variable domain, with the rest obtained from reference TRBV7-6 and TRBJ2-2, is as follows: GAGVSQSPRYKVTKRGQDVALRCDPISGHVSLYWYRQALGQGPEFLTYFNYEAQQDKSGLPNDRFSAERPEGSISTLTIQRTEQRDSAMYRCARSLLAGGPRNTGELFFGEGSRLTVL.

This clonotype was detected once. Since a much larger clone is just one base distant, this may be a read error. CDR3 nucleotides: TGTGCCAGCAGAAAAGGGACTAGCGGGAGTATCTACAATGAGCAGTACTTC. This translates into CASRKGTSGSIYNEQYF. The V and J genes are TRBV9 and TRBJ2-1; 14 nucleotides line up with TRBD2. The last part of the DNA fits TRBJ2-7 better; the J call may be wrong. Germline CDR1 is SGDLS and CDR2 is YYNGEE. The CDR3 runs 17 residues.